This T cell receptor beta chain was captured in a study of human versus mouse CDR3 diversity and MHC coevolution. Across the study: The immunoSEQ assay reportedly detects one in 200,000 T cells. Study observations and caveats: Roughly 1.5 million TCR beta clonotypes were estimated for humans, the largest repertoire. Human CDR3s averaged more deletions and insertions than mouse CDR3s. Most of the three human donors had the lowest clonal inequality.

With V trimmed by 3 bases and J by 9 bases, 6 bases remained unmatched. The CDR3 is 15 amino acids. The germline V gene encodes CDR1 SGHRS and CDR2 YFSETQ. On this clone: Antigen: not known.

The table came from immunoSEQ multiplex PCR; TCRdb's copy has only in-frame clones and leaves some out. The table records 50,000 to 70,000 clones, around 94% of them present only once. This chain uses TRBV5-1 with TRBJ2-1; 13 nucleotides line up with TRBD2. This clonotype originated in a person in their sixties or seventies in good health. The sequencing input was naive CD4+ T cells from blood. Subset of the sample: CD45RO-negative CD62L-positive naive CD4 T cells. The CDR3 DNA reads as TGCGCCAGCAGCTCACTAGCGGGAGGGGAGGGTGAGCAGTTCTTC. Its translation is CASSSLAGGEGEQFF.